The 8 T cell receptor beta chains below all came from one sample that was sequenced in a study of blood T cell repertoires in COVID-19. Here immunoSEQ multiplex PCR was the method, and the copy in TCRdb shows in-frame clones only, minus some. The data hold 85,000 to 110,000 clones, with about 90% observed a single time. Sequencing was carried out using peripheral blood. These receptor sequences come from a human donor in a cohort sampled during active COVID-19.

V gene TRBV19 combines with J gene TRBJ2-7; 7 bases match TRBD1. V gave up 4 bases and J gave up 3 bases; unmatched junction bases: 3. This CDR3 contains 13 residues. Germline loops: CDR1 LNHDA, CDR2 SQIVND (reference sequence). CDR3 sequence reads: CASSKGTVYEQYF. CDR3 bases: TGTGCCAGTAGTAAAGGGACAGTCTACGAGCAGTACTTC.

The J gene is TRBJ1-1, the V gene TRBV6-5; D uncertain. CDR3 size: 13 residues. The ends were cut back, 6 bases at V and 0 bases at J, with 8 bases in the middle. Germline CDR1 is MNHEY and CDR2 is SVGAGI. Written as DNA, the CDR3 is TGTGCCAGCAGGCTCACGGTGAACACTGAAGCTTTCTTT. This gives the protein CASRLTVNTEAFF.

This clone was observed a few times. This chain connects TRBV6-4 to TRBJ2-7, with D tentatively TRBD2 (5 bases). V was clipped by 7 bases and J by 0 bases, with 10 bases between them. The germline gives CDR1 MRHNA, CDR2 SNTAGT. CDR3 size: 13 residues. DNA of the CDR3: TGTGCCAGCAACGACTACCGCTCCTACGAGCAGTACTTC. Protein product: CASNDYRSYEQYF.

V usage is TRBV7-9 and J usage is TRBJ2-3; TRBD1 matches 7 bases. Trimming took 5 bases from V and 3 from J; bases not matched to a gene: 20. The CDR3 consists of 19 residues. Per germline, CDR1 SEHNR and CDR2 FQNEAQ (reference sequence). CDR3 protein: CASSPHMTPTGSVTDTQYF. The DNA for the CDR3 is TGTGCCAGCAGCCCACATATGACCCCGACAGGGTCTGTAACAGATACGCAGTATTTT.

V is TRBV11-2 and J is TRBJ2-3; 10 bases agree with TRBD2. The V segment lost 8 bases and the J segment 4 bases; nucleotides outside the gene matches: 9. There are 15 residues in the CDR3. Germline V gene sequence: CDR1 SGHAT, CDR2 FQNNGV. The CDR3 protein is CASGPSGGASDTQYF. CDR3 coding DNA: TGTGCCAGCGGGCCGAGCGGGGGGGCCTCAGATACGCAGTATTTT.

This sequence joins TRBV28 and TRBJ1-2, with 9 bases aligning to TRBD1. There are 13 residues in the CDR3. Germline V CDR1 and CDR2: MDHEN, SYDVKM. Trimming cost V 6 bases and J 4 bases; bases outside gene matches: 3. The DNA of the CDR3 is TGTGCCAGCAGCGACAGGGGGACCTATGGCTACACCTTC. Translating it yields CASSDRGTYGYTF.

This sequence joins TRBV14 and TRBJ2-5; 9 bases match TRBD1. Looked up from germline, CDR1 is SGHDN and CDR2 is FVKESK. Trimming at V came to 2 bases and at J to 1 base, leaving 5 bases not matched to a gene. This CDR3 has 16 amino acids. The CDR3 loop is CASSQLGQGLQETQYF. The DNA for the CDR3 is TGTGCCAGCAGCCAACTGGGACAGGGCCTCCAAGAGACCCAGTACTTC.

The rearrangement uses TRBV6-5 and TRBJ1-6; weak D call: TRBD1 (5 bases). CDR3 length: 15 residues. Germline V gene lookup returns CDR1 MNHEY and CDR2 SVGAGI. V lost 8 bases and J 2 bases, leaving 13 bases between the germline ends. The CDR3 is CASQTSDTYNSPLHF. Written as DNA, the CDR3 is TGTGCCAGCCAAACCTCGGACACCTATAATTCACCCCTCCACTTT.